This T cell receptor (beta chain) comes out of a study of OX40 agonist ivuxolimab in advanced cancers. In the study overall: The costimulatory receptor OX40 (CD134) was targeted by ivuxolimab, a fully human IgG2 agonistic monoclonal antibody. Intravenous ivuxolimab was administered to patients every 2 weeks at six dose levels: 0.01, 0.1, 0.3, 1.5, 3 and 10 mg/kg. Among the roughly 50 dose-escalation patients, approximately 20 had hepatocellular carcinoma, roughly 15 melanoma, 9 renal cell carcinoma and 9 head and neck cancer. In the dose-escalation cohort, 70% to 90% of patients were male, and the mean age was 60 years with a range of roughly 20 to 85. Patients were allowed to have had prior anti-PD-1, anti-PD-L1 or anti-CTLA-4 therapy, and around two fifths of the dose-escalation patients had been treated with checkpoint inhibitors. Three dose-escalation patients achieved partial responses, one with hepatocellular carcinoma and two with cutaneous melanoma. The point of sequencing TCRbeta in the periphery was to test whether ivuxolimab changed TCR sequence diversity and drove clonal T-cell expansion. The paper reports the monotherapy dose-escalation portion (N ≈ 50 patients) of the phase I ivuxolimab trial. Paper-wide results and their limitations: Clonal expansion of both CD4+ and CD8+ blood T cells was observed from baseline to week 6 at doses 0.1 to 3.0 mg/kg. The antigen specificity of the clonally expanded peripheral T cells was not determined. In the 0.1-3.0 mg/kg groups, partial responders were among the patients with the lowest normalized peripheral clonal expansion, particularly in CD8+ T cells. On average, CD8+ T cells showed more expanded clones than CD4+ T cells after ivuxolimab. Low levels of normalized T-cell clonal expansion were also seen in some nonresponding patients.

Patients with autoimmune disease history or receiving systemic immunosuppression were excluded from the trial. Peripheral blood for TCR sequencing was drawn from every dose cohort at baseline, at cycle 4 day 1 and at cycle 7 day 1. The samples were taken from a phase I, first-in-human, multicenter, open-label dose-escalation trial of ivuxolimab. Adults with locally advanced or metastatic melanoma, renal cell carcinoma, hepatocellular carcinoma or head and neck squamous cell carcinoma were enrolled in the trial. Before TCR sequencing, CD4+ T cells and CD8+ T cells were sorted from peripheral blood as separate populations. For sequencing of the TCRbeta CDR3 region, genomic DNA was extracted from the sorted cells. The immunoSEQ Assay was used for sequencing of TCRbeta CDR3 regions. TCRdb's version of the immuneACCESS table is confined to in-frame rearrangements and falls short of the full clone set. An unresolved V gene accounts for under half of the shortfall where checked; the remainder is of unknown origin. This sample holds more than 75,000 clones; approximately 80% were observed only once. The ten most abundant clones make up under 6.5% of the sample.

Via the germline V gene, CDR1 is LGHNA and CDR2 YSLEER. V is clipped by 1 base and J by 0 bases, and the sequence between their germline boundaries is 12 bases long. From the cysteine through the phenylalanine, the CDR3 covers 16 amino acids. This entry keeps only the CDR3 DNA: 48 bases, framed from base 1. Details on this clone: There is no known antigen for this receptor. Base-call qualities are not available, and no considerably larger clone is one nucleotide away.

The sequence joins TRBV4-3 to TRBJ1-2; the D gene is perhaps TRBD1, from 5 matching bases. Specimen: CD4+ or CD8+ T cells sorted from blood, collected in a trial of the OX40 agonist ivuxolimab. The TCR sequence derives from an adult with an advanced solid tumor such as melanoma, head and neck, liver or kidney cancer. The CDR3 has the sequence CASSQGGRGANYGYTF. The DNA sequence reads TGCGCCAGCAGCCAAGGGGGGAGGGGAGCTAACTATGGCTACACCTTC.